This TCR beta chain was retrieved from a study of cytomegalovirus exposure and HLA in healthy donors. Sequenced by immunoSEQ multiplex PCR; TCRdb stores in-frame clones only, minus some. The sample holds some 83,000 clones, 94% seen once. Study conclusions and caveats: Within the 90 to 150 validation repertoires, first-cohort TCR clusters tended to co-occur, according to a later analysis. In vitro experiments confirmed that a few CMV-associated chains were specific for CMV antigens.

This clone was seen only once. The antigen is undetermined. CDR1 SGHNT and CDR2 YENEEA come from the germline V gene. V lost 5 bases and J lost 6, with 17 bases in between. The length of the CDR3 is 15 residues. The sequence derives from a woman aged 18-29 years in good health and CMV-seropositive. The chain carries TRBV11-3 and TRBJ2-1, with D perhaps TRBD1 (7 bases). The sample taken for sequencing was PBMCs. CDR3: CASSVRQGGGNEQFF. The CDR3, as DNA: TGTGCCAGCAGCGTAAGACAGGGAGGAGGCAATGAGCAGTTCTTC.